Reported below is one T cell receptor (beta chain). The data stem from a study of blood T cell repertoires in COVID-19. Using immunoSEQ multiplex PCR, the repertoire was profiled, and TCRdb retains in-frame clones only, with some absent. The sample carries about 83,000 clones, 80% to 90% recorded once. V shed 3 bases and J shed 4 bases, with 9 bases lying between them. Germline V gene sequence: CDR1 LGHDT, CDR2 YNNKEL (reference sequence). The CDR3 is 13 amino acids. The clonotype originates from a woman of 80 years or more with acute or convalescent COVID-19. The sequenced material came from peripheral blood. The rearrangement links TRBV3-1 (or the pseudogene TRBV3-2) to TRBJ1-2; no definite D call. The CDR3 reads CASSHSGRYGYTF. In DNA, the CDR3 is TGTGCCAGCAGCCACTCGGGTCGCTATGGCTACACCTTC.